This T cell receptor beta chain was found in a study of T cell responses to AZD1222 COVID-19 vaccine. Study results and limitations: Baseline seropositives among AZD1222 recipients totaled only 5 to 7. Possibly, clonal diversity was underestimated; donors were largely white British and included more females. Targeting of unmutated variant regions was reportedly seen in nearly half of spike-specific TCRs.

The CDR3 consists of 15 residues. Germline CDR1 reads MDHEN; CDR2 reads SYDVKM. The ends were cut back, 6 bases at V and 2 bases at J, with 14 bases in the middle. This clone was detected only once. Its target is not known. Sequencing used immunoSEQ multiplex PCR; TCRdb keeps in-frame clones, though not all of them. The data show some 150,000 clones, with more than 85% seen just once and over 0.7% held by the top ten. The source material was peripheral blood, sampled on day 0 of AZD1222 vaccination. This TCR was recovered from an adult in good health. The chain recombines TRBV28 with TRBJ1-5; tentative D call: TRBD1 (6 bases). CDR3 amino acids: CASRLQGRGNQPQHF. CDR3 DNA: TGTGCCAGCAGGTTACAGGGTCGGGGCAATCAGCCCCAGCATTTT.